The 5 T cell receptor beta chains in this list originate from one sample, sequenced in a study of shared clonotypes between healthy human individuals (dated by TCRdb to the early 2020s). The protocol used for the library was the immunoSEQ multiplex PCR assay. Held by TCRdb, this immuneACCESS table contains in-frame sequences only and omits some clones. Under half of the omission traces to an unresolved V gene where checked; the cause of the rest is unknown. The sample records roughly 2.2 million clones, about 90% of which are singletons. The ten largest make up 0.3% to 0.45% of the sample. Sample: naive CD4+ T cells from PBMCs. Reading the label with the study, this specimen's cell subset or site is: CD45RA+ positively selected. All receptors come from a man aged 18-30 years in good health. Some clones in this sample may be carry-over from other donors' samples.

This chain links TRBV6-5 with TRBJ2-5; no reliable D call. The CDR3 is 15 amino acids. V was shortened by 8 bases and J by 1 base, with 17 bases between the two germline ends. CDR1 is MNHEY, CDR2 SVGAGI, per germline. Here the CDR3 reads CASAVGRYVQETQYF. The CDR3 coding sequence is TGTGCCAGCGCGGTTGGCCGTTACGTCCAAGAGACCCAGTACTTC.

The chain links TRBV27 to TRBJ1-2; 7 bases agree with TRBD1. This CDR3 spans 15 amino acids. V dropped 3 bases and J dropped 4; count of bases not matched to a gene: 8. Germline V gene data show CDR1 as MNHEY and CDR2 as SMNVEV (reference sequence). The CDR3 nucleotides read TGTGCCAGCAGTTTCAGAGGGGGCTTGATCTATGGCTACACCTTC. Protein sequence: CASSFRGGLIYGYTF.

The rearrangement links TRBV10-3 to TRBJ1-1; D possibly corresponds to TRBD1 (6 bases). This CDR3 is built from 13 residues. The V end lost 7 bases, the J end lost 4 bases, and 13 bases lay between the germline ends. Germline CDR1 ENHRY, CDR2 SYGVKD. The CDR3 loop reads CAITQDSRTEAFF. CDR3 sequence (DNA): TGTGCCATCACCCAGGACAGTCGCACTGAAGCTTTCTTT.

About this clone itself: Other nucleotide sequences from this sample produce the same CDR3. The rearrangement uses TRBV7-8 and TRBJ1-1; possibly TRBD1 for D (5 bases). This CDR3 comprises 13 residues. Trimming took off 3 bases at V and 2 bases at J, with 7 bases between the two ends. Germline assignment: CDR1 SGHVS and CDR2 FQNEAQ. DNA of the CDR3: TGTGCCAGCAGCTTCGACAGTAACACTGAAGCTTTCTTT. Its protein is CASSFDSNTEAFF.

The J gene is TRBJ2-1, the V gene TRBV4-1; 8 bases match TRBD2. The germline CDR1 and CDR2 sequences are MGHRA and YSYEKL. This CDR3 contains 16 residues. J was trimmed by 2 bases and V by 4 bases; bases with no gene match: 7. The chain's CDR3 is CASSPSTSATYNEQFF. DNA of the CDR3: TGCGCCAGCAGCCCTTCGACTAGCGCGACCTACAATGAGCAGTTCTTC.